This TCR beta chain was profiled in a study of CD8 T cells in Susac syndrome. Study overall: Within the sequenced Susac syndrome patient group, roughly 6 exhibited active disease and eight were in remission.

To note about this clonotype: What it binds is unknown.

The authors reverse transcribed roughly 0.5 to 1 ug RNA with random hexamers. TCRdb recomputed calls from the immunoSEQ multiplex PCR reads with MiXCR, one row per CDR3 protein. The sample consists of about 140,000 distinct CDR3 sequences, approximately 95% of them appearing once. This CDR3 contains 14 residues. Germline V CDR1 and CDR2: GTSNPN, SVGIG (reference sequence). The V segment lost 2 bases and the J segment 1 base; nucleotides outside the gene matches: 4. Study-level points and caveats: The authors found no clonal expansion in Susac syndrome CD4+ T cell repertoires.

The sample comprised CD4+ T cells from PBMCs. This chain links TRBV30 with TRBJ1-1; 7 positions match TRBD1. The origin of this receptor is a human donor with Susac syndrome. Written as DNA, the CDR3 is TGTGCCTGGAGTCTCGGGACAGCGAACACTGAAGCTTTCTTT. Encoded protein: CAWSLGTANTEAFF.